This T cell receptor (beta chain) stems from a study of T cell repertoires in cytomegalovirus infection. Study as a whole: CMV infection and matching HLA type were both indicated by public TCR beta signatures. General study points: Identification of carriers of CMV plus the relevant HLA was performed using cumulative public TCR beta family frequency. HLA-C-restricted CMV-specific TCR beta clonotypes prevailed in the ex vivo response.

At least ten counts were recorded for this clonotype. Its antigen is undetermined. TCRdb processed the reads anew with MiXCR; each CDR3 protein has one entry. Of fewer than 550,000 distinct CDR3 sequences in the sample, approximately 15% were seen once. The sequencing input was CD8+ T cells from PBMCs. The source of this sequence is a human donor in good health (CMV status not recorded). Some clones in this sample may be carry-over from other donors' samples.

CDR3 region: CAAGDSMNTEAFF. CDR3 in DNA: TGTGCCGCAGGGGACAGTATGAACACTGAAGCTTTCTTT. J is TRBJ1-1 and V is TRBV6-1, with TRBD1 matching 7 bases. V gave up 11 bases and J gave up 0 bases; unmatched junction bases: 6. The CDR3 is 13 amino acids. The V gene's germline CDR1 is MNHNS and CDR2 SASEGT.